The clone carrying this TCR beta chain was recorded many times. Preparation of the TCRbeta library was carried out with unique molecular identifiers. TCRdb reprocessed the PCR reads with MiXCR, giving one entry per CDR3 protein. In the table there are some 80,000 distinct CDR3 sequences, 15% to 20% of which are singletons. The source of the sample is a study of T-cell reconstitution after alpha-beta-depleted transplantation in children. The receptor comes from a male patient between 2 and 10 years old who had a stem cell transplant for acute lymphoblastic leukemia, so the T cells may come from the graft donor. Sample: PBMCs, mostly from graft donor cells, taken 360 days after TCRalphabeta/CD19-depleted stem cell transplant.

Written as DNA, the CDR3 is TGTGCCAGCAGTTTATGGACAGGGGCGGGAGATACGCAGTATTTT. This codes for CASSLWTGAGDTQYF. The chain uses TRBV12-3 or TRBV12-4 and TRBJ2-3; 9 bases align to TRBD1. The J segment lost 5 bases and the V segment lost 2 bases, leaving 5 bases of the junction unmatched. The CDR3 has 15 residues.